This TCR beta chain was recorded in a study of T cell responses to AZD1222 COVID-19 vaccine. For the study at large: Both about-4-week and about-12-week second-dose recipients were combined.

Turning to this clone: The antigen remains undetermined.

Profiling relied on immunoSEQ multiplex PCR, and the TCRdb table lists in-frame clones only, not all of them. The table has approximately 100,000 clones, about 89% seen once. Germline values: CDR1 GTSNPN, CDR2 SVGIG (reference sequence). V was clipped by 0 bases and J by 7 bases, with 6 bases between them. The CDR3 contains 11 residues. Study-wide results and limits: Females outnumbered males among donors, who were mostly white British; clonal diversity was possibly underestimated. Sampling that yielded the repertoires occurred only after the peak T cell response.

The sample in question was peripheral blood, obtained on day 0 of AZD1222 vaccination. This receptor was identified in an adult in good health. The rearrangement links TRBV30 to TRBJ1-2; perhaps TRBD1 as D (5 bases). This CDR3 reads CAWSVGVGYTF. CDR3 nucleotide sequence: TGTGCCTGGAGTGTAGGGGTTGGCTACACCTTC.